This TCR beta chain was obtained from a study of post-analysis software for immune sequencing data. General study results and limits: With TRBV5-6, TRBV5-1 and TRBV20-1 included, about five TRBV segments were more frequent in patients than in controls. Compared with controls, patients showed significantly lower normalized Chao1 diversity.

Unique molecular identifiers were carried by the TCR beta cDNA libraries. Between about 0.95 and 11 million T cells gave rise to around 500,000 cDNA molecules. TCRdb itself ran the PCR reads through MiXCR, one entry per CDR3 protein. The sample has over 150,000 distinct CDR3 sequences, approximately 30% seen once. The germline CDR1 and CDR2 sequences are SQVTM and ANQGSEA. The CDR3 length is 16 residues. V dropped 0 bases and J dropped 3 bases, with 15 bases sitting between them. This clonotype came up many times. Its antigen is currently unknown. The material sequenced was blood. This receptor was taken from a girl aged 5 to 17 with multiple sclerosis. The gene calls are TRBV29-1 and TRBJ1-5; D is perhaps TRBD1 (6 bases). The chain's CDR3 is CSVEEGVQGINQPQHF. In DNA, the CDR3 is TGCAGCGTTGAAGAAGGTGTACAGGGAATCAATCAGCCCCAGCATTTT. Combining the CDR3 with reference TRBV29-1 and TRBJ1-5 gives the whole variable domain SAVISQKPSRDICQRGTSLTIQCQVDSQVTMMFWYRQQPGQSLTLIATANQGSEATYESGFVIDKFPISRPNLTFSTLTVSNMSPEDSSIYLCSVEEGVQGINQPQHFGDGTRLSIL.